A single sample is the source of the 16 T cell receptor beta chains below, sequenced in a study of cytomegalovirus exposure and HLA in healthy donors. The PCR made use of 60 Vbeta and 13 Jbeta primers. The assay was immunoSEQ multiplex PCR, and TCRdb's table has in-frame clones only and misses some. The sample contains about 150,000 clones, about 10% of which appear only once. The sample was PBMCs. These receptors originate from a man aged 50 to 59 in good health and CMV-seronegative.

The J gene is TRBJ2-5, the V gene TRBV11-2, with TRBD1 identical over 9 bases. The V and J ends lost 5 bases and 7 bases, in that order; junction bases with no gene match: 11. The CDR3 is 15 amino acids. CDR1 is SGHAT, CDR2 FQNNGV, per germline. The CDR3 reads CASSPAGTGMVTQYF. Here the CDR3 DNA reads TGTGCCAGCAGCCCGGCCGGGACAGGGATGGTGACCCAGTACTTC.

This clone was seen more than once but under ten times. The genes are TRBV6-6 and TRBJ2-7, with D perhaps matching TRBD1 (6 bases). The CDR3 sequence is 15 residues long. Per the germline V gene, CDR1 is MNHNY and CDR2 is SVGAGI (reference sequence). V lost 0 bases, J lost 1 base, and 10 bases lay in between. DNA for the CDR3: TGTGCCAGCAGTTACTCCCCAGGGGCTTCCTACGAGCAGTACTTC. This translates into CASSYSPGASYEQYF.

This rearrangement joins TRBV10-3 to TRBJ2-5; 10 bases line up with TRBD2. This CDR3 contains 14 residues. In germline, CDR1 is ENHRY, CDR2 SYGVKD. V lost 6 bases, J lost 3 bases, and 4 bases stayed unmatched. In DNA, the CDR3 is TGTGCCATCAGGACCGGGACTAGCGAAGAGACCCAGTACTTC. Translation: CAIRTGTSEETQYF.

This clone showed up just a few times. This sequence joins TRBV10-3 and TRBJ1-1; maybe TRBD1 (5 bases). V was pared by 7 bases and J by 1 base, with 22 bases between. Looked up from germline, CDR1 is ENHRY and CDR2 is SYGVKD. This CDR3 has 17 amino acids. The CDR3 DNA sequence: TGTGCCATCAAAAGGTCCGGTCGGGGGGAGGAGAACACTGAAGCTTTCTTT. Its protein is CAIKRSGRGEENTEAFF.

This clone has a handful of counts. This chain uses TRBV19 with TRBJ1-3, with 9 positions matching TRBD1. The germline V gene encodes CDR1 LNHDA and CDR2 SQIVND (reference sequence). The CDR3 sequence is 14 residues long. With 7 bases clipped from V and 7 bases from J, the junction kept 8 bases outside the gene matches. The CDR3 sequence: CASTDRGRSNTIYF. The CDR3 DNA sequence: TGTGCCAGTACAGACAGGGGGAGGTCGAACACCATATATTTT.

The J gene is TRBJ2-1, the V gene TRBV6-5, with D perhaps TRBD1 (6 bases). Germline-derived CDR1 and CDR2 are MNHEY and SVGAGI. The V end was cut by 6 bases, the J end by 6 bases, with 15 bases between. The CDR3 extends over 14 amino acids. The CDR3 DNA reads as TGTGCCAGCAGCTTAAGATCCAGGGGCAATGAGCAGTTCTTC. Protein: CASSLRSRGNEQFF.

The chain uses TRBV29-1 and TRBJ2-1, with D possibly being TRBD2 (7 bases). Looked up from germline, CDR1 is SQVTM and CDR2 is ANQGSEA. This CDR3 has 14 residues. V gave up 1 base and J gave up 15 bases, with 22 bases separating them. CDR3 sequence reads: CSVEVGGAGLQAFF. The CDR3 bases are TGCAGCGTTGAAGTGGGGGGGGCTGGACTGCAAGCGTTCTTC.

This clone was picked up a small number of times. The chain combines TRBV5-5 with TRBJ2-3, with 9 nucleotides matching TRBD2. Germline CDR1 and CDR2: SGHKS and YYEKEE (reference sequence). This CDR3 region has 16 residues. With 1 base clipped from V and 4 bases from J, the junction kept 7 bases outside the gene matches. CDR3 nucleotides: TGTGCCAGCAGCTTGTTTCCTAGCGGGATGTCAGATACGCAGTATTTT. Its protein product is CASSLFPSGMSDTQYF.

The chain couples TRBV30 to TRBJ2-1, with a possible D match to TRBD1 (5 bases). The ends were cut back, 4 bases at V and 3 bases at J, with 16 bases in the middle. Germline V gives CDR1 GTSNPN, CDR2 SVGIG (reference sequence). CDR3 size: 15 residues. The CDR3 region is CAWISSGSYYNEQFF. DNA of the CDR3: TGTGCCTGGATTTCCTCAGGGTCCTACTACAATGAGCAGTTCTTC.

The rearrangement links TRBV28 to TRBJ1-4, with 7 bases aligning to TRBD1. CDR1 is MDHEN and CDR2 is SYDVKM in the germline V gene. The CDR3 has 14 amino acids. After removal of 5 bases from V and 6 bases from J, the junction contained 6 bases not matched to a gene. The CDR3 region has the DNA TGTGCCAGCAGTGACAACAGGGGTTATGAAAAACTGTTTTTT. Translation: CASSDNRGYEKLFF.

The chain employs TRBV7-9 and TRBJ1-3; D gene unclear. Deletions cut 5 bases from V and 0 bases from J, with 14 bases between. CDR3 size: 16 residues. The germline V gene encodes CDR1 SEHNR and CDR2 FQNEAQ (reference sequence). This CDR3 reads CASSLGEYGSGNTIYF. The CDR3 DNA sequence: TGTGCCAGCAGCCTGGGAGAATATGGCTCTGGAAACACCATATATTTT.

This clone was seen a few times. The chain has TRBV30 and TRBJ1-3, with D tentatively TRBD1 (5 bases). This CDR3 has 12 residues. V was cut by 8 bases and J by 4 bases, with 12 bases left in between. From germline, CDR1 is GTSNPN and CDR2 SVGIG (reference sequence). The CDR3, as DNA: TGTGCCCGCGGGACTGACGGAAACACCATATATTTT. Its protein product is CARGTDGNTIYF.

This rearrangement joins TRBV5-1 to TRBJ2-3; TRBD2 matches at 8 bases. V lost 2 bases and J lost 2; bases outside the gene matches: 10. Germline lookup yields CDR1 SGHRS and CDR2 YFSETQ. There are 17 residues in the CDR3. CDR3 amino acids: CASSFQISGEITDTQYF. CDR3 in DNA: TGCGCCAGCAGCTTCCAAATTAGCGGGGAGATCACAGATACGCAGTATTTT.

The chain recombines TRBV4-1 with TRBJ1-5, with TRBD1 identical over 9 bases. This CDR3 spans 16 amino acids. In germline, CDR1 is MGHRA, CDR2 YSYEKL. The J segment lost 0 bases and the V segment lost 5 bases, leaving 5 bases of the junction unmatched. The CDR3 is CASSFRQGDSNQPQHF. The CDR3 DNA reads TGCGCCAGCAGCTTCCGACAGGGGGATAGCAATCAGCCCCAGCATTTT.

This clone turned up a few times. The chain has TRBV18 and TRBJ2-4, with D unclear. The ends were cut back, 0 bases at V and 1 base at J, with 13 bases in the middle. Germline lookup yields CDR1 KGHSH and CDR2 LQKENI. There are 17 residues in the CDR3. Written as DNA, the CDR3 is TGTGCCAGCTCACCACCTTTAGGCTCGAGGGCCAAAAACATTCAGTACTTC. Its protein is CASSPPLGSRAKNIQYF. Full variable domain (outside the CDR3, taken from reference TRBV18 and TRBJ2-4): NAGVMQNPRHLVRRRGQEARLRCSPMKGHSHVYWYRQLPEEGLKFMVYLQKENIIDESGMPKERFSAEFPKEGPSILRIQQVVRGDSAAYFCASSPPLGSRAKNIQYFGAGTRLSVL.

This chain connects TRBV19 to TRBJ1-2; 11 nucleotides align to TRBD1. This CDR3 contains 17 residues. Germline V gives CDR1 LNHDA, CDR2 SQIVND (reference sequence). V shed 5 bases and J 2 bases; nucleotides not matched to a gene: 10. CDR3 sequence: CASSAPGTGGRNYGYTF. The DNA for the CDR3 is TGTGCCAGTAGTGCACCCGGGACAGGGGGAAGGAACTATGGCTACACCTTC. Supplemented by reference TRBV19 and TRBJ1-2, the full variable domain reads DGGITQSPKYLFRKEGQNVTLSCEQNLNHDAMYWYRQDPGQGLRLIYYSQIVNDFQKGDIAEGYSVSREKKESFPLTVTSAQKNPTAFYLCASSAPGTGGRNYGYTFGSGTRLTVV.